This T cell receptor beta chain is drawn from a study of T-cell reconstitution after alpha-beta-depleted transplantation in children. Trimming removed 1 base from V and 8 bases from J, with 21 bases in between. CDR1 is SQVTM, CDR2 ANQGSEA, per germline. The CDR3 covers 16 residues. It was with unique molecular identifiers that the TCRbeta library was prepared. A single record per CDR3 protein comes from TCRdb applying MiXCR to the PCR reads. The sample has 190,000 or so distinct CDR3 sequences; 6.5% to 7.5% are singletons. This TCR came from a human donor who donated a stem cell graft to a child with Wiskott-Aldrich syndrome. The sequenced sample was PBMCs from the stem cell graft donor, obtained from the stem cell graft. The chain links TRBV29-1 to TRBJ2-1; no firm D call. CDR3 nucleotides: TGCAGCGTTGAAGGGTCTCCTGCTGCCATTCTCTATGAGCAGTTCTTC. Amino acid sequence: CSVEGSPAAILYEQFF.